Presented here are 13 T cell receptor beta chains from one specimen sequenced in a study of T cell responses to AZD1222 COVID-19 vaccine. Profiling relied on immunoSEQ multiplex PCR, and the TCRdb table lists in-frame clones only, not all of them. The data contain 150,000 or so clones, about 91% of them seen just once; the ten biggest clones take up approximately 2%. The material was peripheral blood, obtained on day 0 of AZD1222 vaccination. These receptors were obtained from an adult in good health.

This clone was observed a few times. The V call is TRBV3-1 (or the pseudogene TRBV3-2), the J call TRBJ2-7; weak D call: TRBD1 (5 bases). This CDR3 is built from 13 residues. V was trimmed by 0 bases and J by 10 bases, leaving 13 bases between them. CDR1 and CDR2 (germline): LGHDT, YNNKEL (reference sequence). CDR3 sequence reads: CASSQDIHQGQYF. The CDR3 DNA is TGTGCCAGCAGCCAAGATATCCACCAGGGCCAGTACTTC.

This clone appeared once. V and J are TRBV28 and TRBJ1-6; tentative D call: TRBD1 (6 bases). The CDR3 length is 16 residues. Germline V gene lookup returns CDR1 MDHEN and CDR2 SYDVKM. Trimming stripped 1 base from V and 7 bases from J, with 14 bases between. CDR3 nucleotide sequence: TGTGCCAGCAGTTTATCCCCGGGGGGCCTGAATTCACCCCTCCACTTT. Residues: CASSLSPGGLNSPLHF.

This clone showed up just once. This rearrangement joins TRBV18 to TRBJ2-2; D possibly corresponds to TRBD1 (5 bases). The CDR3 runs 16 residues. Germline CDR1 reads KGHSH; CDR2 reads LQKENI. The germline V and J ends were trimmed by 1 base and 0 bases, with 9 bases remaining between them. The CDR3 DNA reads as TGTGCCAGCTCACCACTGGACACCGCGAACACCGGGGAGCTGTTTTTT. It codes for CASSPLDTANTGELFF.

J is TRBJ1-5 and V is TRBV6-5; D is ambiguous. Germline CDR1 and CDR2: MNHEY and SVGAGI. This CDR3 is built from 13 residues. V lost 8 bases and J lost 6, with 14 bases in between. The CDR3 spells CASRLSNGQPQHF. The CDR3 coding sequence is TGTGCCAGCCGGTTAAGTAATGGTCAGCCCCAGCATTTT.

J is TRBJ1-5 and V is TRBV6-2 or TRBV6-3; D not certain. Per the germline V gene, CDR1 is MNHEY and CDR2 is SVGEGT. The CDR3 totals 13 residues. V gave up 3 bases and J gave up 1 base, with 4 bases separating them. The CDR3, as DNA: TGTGCCAGCAGTTATCAGAGCAATCAGCCCCAGCATTTT. This translates into CASSYQSNQPQHF.

CDR3 DNA sequence: TGTGCCAGTAGTAACCGGGGACAGGGGGTTAATCAGCCCCAGCATTTT. This translates into CASSNRGQGVNQPQHF. V usage is TRBV19 and J usage is TRBJ1-5; 11 nucleotides line up with TRBD1. J was trimmed by 4 bases and V by 4 bases; bases with no gene match: 6. The germline V gene encodes CDR1 LNHDA and CDR2 SQIVND (reference sequence). CDR3 length equals 16 residues.

V gene TRBV11-3 combines with J gene TRBJ2-2, with TRBD1 as a possible D gene (5 bases). Deletions cut 10 bases from V and 5 bases from J, with 17 bases between. This CDR3 comprises 14 residues. Germline values: CDR1 SGHNT, CDR2 YENEEA. The CDR3 protein is CATSKGPGTGELFF. CDR3 DNA sequence: TGTGCCACCTCGAAGGGGCCAGGAACCGGGGAGCTGTTTTTT.

This clone was observed once. The rearrangement uses TRBV14 and TRBJ2-5, with D possibly being TRBD1 (6 bases). V lost 2 bases, J lost 2 bases, and 12 bases lay in between. Germline V gene sequence: CDR1 SGHDN, CDR2 FVKESK. The CDR3 is 15 residues long. The CDR3 reads CASSQLQGNQETQYF. DNA for the CDR3: TGTGCCAGCAGCCAATTACAGGGAAATCAAGAGACCCAGTACTTC.

V gene TRBV7-9 combines with J gene TRBJ2-5, with D perhaps being TRBD1 or TRBD2 (5 bases each). Germline values: CDR1 SEHNR, CDR2 FQNEAQ (reference sequence). The CDR3 runs to 15 residues. V was trimmed by 4 bases and J by 5 bases, leaving 17 bases between them. DNA for the CDR3: TGTGCCAGCAGCTGGGACCCCGGAAAGGGGGAGACCCAGTACTTC. As protein: CASSWDPGKGETQYF.

This chain uses TRBV2 with TRBJ2-7, with 7 bases matching TRBD2. Germline CDR1 and CDR2: SNHLY and FYNNEI. The CDR3 runs 14 residues. V lost 1 base and J lost 3; bases outside the gene matches: 3. Written as DNA, the CDR3 is TGTGCCAGCAGTGAAGGCGGGAGCAACTACGAGCAGTACTTC. Its protein product is CASSEGGSNYEQYF.

The chain employs TRBV30 and TRBJ2-2, with 11 bases that match TRBD2. The CDR3 runs to 16 residues. Per the germline V gene, CDR1 is GTSNPN and CDR2 is SVGIG (reference sequence). The V and J ends lost 2 bases and 3 bases, in that order; junction bases with no gene match: 5. The CDR3: CAWSKASGRYTGELFF. CDR3 in DNA: TGTGCCTGGAGTAAAGCTAGCGGGAGGTACACCGGGGAGCTGTTTTTT.

The chain combines TRBV11-3 with TRBJ2-7; 8 bases line up with TRBD1. V shed 5 bases, J shed 4 bases, and the junction held 13 bases outside the gene matches. This CDR3 comprises 16 residues. The germline V gene has CDR1 SGHNT and CDR2 YENEEA. The CDR3 here is CASSPSSGTGSYEQYF. In DNA, the CDR3 is TGTGCCAGCAGCCCAAGCTCCGGGACAGGTAGTTACGAGCAGTACTTC.

The chain couples TRBV5-6 to TRBJ1-2; TRBD1 is a possible D gene (5 bases). V was trimmed by 0 bases and J by 5 bases, leaving 11 bases between them. Germline V gene sequence: CDR1 SGHDT, CDR2 YYEEEE. The CDR3 spans 14 residues. The CDR3 here is CASSLGVTAYGYTF. Here the CDR3 DNA reads TGTGCCAGCAGCTTGGGCGTGACAGCATATGGCTACACCTTC.